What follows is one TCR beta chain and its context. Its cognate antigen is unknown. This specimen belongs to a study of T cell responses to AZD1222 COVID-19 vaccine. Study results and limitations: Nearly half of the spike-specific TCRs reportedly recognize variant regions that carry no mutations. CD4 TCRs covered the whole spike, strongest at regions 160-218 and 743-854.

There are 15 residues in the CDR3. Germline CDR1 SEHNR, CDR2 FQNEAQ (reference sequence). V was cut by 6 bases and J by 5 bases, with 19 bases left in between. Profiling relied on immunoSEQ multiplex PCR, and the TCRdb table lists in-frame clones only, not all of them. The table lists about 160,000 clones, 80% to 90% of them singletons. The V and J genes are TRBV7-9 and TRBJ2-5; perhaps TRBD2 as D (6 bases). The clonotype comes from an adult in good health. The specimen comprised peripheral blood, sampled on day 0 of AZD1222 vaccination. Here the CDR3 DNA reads TGTGCCAGCAGACTAGGGAGCGGGCTGGGGGAGACCCAGTACTTC. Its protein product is CASRLGSGLGETQYF.